These 20 T cell receptor beta chains were all obtained from the same sample, sequenced in a study of blood T cell repertoires in COVID-19. Data came from immunoSEQ multiplex PCR; TCRdb stores just in-frame clones and leaves some out. Of roughly 200,000 clones in the sample, around 90% were seen once. The source material was PBMCs or T cells enriched from blood (not recorded which). Receptors were obtained from a man aged 25-40 years in a cohort exposed to, infected with or recovered from COVID-19 (not recorded which).

J is TRBJ1-2 and V is TRBV2, with 10 bases aligning to TRBD1. CDR1 and CDR2 from the germline V gene are SNHLY and FYNNEI. Trimming removed 5 bases from V and 6 bases from J; junction bases left unmatched: 9. CDR3 length: 15 residues. CDR3 nucleotides: TGTGCCAGCAGTCGACAGGGGGCGTCCTTTGATGGCTACACCTTC. Amino acids: CASSRQGASFDGYTF.

The rearrangement uses TRBV10-3 and TRBJ1-2, with 9 bases aligning to TRBD1. The germline gives CDR1 ENHRY, CDR2 SYGVKD. This CDR3 region has 16 residues. The V and J ends lost 2 bases and 2 bases, in that order; junction bases with no gene match: 6. CDR3 sequence: CAISETGGQLNYGYTF. The CDR3 DNA reads TGTGCCATCAGTGAGACAGGGGGCCAACTGAACTATGGCTACACCTTC.

The rearrangement joins TRBV5-6 to TRBJ1-1, with D maybe TRBD1 (6 bases). The CDR3 spans 15 residues. The germline gives CDR1 SGHDT, CDR2 YYEEEE. V gave up 4 bases and J gave up 3 bases, with 16 bases separating them. The DNA of the CDR3 is TGTGCCAGCAGCCCAGAGTGGGACATTTACACTGAAGCTTTCTTT. Its protein product is CASSPEWDIYTEAFF.

J is TRBJ2-1 and V is TRBV27; 11 positions match TRBD2. The CDR3 sequence is 15 residues long. V was pared by 0 bases and J by 7 bases, with 2 bases of the junction left unmatched. Germline CDR1 is MNHEY and CDR2 is SMNVEV (reference sequence). This chain's CDR3 is CASSLSASGGNEQFF. The CDR3 DNA reads TGTGCCAGCAGTTTATCGGCTAGCGGGGGGAATGAGCAGTTCTTC.

J is TRBJ2-1 and V is TRBV7-3; 13 bases agree with TRBD2. Germline CDR1 SGHTA, CDR2 FQGTGA. V trimming: 5 bases; J trimming: 8 bases; junction bases outside the gene matches: 12. The CDR3 spans 17 residues. CDR3 bases: TGTGCCAGCAGCCGGACTAGCGGGAGTCGAATCGGTGATGAGCAGTTCTTC. Translated, it gives CASSRTSGSRIGDEQFF.

This clone has only one observation. The J gene is TRBJ1-6, the V gene TRBV12-3 or TRBV12-4; D is uncertain. The CDR3 covers 12 residues. Trimming shortened V by 8 bases and J by 7 bases, and 9 bases separated the two germline ends. CDR3 sequence reads: CASRVFNSPLHF. CDR3 DNA sequence: TGTGCCAGCCGGGTGTTCAATTCACCCCTCCACTTT.

CDR3 DNA sequence: TGTGCCAGTACCGGGACAGCAGGGACCATCAATGAGCAGTTCTTC. Translation gives CASTGTAGTINEQFF. This chain connects TRBV28 to TRBJ2-1; TRBD1 agrees at 7 bases. V gave up 9 bases and J gave up 6 bases; unmatched junction bases: 14. From germline, CDR1 is MDHEN and CDR2 SYDVKM. This CDR3 spans 15 amino acids. Variable domain in full (rest from reference TRBV28 and TRBJ2-1): DVKVTQSSRYLVKRTGEKVFLECVQDMDHENMFWYRQDPGLGLRLIYFSYDVKMKEKGDIPEGYSVSREKKERFSLILESASTNQTSMYLCASTGTAGTINEQFFGPGTRLTVL.

CDR3 sequence: CASSQGGYYEQYF. The CDR3 DNA sequence: TGCGCCAGCAGCCAAGGAGGATACTACGAGCAGTACTTC. The rearrangement joins TRBV4-1 to TRBJ2-7; no clear D gene. This CDR3 is 13 amino acids long. CDR1 and CDR2 (germline): MGHRA, YSYEKL. Between the trimmed V and J ends, which lost 1 base and 3 bases, there was a span of 7 bases.

This chain connects TRBV11-2 to TRBJ2-1, with D perhaps TRBD2 (5 bases). The germline V and J ends were trimmed by 0 bases and 8 bases, with 26 bases remaining between them. This CDR3 is built from 19 residues. Germline-derived CDR1 and CDR2 are SGHAT and FQNNGV. CDR3 nucleotide sequence: TGTGCCAGCAGCTTAGATCCCTCTCCGGGAATTAATGACGCCGATGAGCAGTTCTTC. Residues: CASSLDPSPGINDADEQFF.

This chain uses TRBV29-1 with TRBJ2-3; no clear D. Germline V CDR1 and CDR2: SQVTM, ANQGSEA. V shed 1 base and J shed 8 bases, with 7 bases lying between them. This CDR3 contains 11 residues. For the CDR3, the DNA is TGCAGCGTTGAAGGTAGTGTTACGCAGTATTTT. Translation gives CSVEGSVTQYF.

The chain couples TRBV5-4 to TRBJ2-7, with D hard to call. The CDR3 is made up of 13 amino acids. Germline V gene data show CDR1 as SGHNT and CDR2 as YYREEE (reference sequence). V dropped 2 bases and J dropped 3 bases, with 9 bases sitting between them. The CDR3 sequence: CASSFGTGYEQYF. The CDR3 bases are TGTGCCAGCAGCTTCGGCACGGGCTACGAGCAGTACTTC.

This clone was observed once. The chain links TRBV7-9 to TRBJ1-1; the D is unclear. Germline CDR1 is SEHNR and CDR2 is FQNEAQ (reference sequence). V was clipped by 0 bases and J by 0 bases, with 8 bases between them. This CDR3 spans 15 amino acids. This CDR3 is CASSLAWQMNTEAFF. Here the CDR3 DNA reads TGTGCCAGCAGCTTAGCTTGGCAGATGAACACTGAAGCTTTCTTT.

The chain has TRBV9 and TRBJ2-7; 7 bases align to TRBD1. The CDR3 is 18 residues long. After removal of 0 bases from V and 3 bases from J, the junction contained 15 bases not matched to a gene. Germline CDR1 is SGDLS and CDR2 is YYNGEE. CDR3 sequence (DNA): TGTGCCAGCAGCGTAGCCAAGGACGGGGACAGAGCGATCTACGAGCAGTACTTC. Protein: CASSVAKDGDRAIYEQYF. Based on the CDR3 plus reference TRBV9 and TRBJ2-7, the full variable domain is DSGVTQTPKHLITATGQRVTLRCSPRSGDLSVYWYQQSLDQGLQFLIQYYNGEERAKGNILERFSAQQFPDLHSELNLSSLELGDSALYFCASSVAKDGDRAIYEQYFGPGTRLTVT.

The genes are TRBV6-5 and TRBJ2-1, with 7 positions matching TRBD2. CDR3 size: 14 residues. V gave up 7 bases and J gave up 0 bases; unmatched junction bases: 3. From germline, CDR1 is MNHEY and CDR2 SVGAGI. The CDR3, as DNA: TGTGCCAGCACCGGCGGGAGCTCCTACAATGAGCAGTTCTTC. Amino acid sequence: CASTGGSSYNEQFF.

V and J are TRBV28 and TRBJ1-3; 9 nucleotides agree with TRBD1. The V gene end was trimmed by 4 bases and the J gene end by 4 bases; junction bases not matched to a gene: 5. The CDR3 extends over 15 amino acids. The germline gives CDR1 MDHEN, CDR2 SYDVKM. DNA of the CDR3: TGTGCCAGCAGTTCAACAGGGGGCTCAGGAAACACCATATATTTT. It is translated as CASSSTGGSGNTIYF.

The rearrangement joins TRBV21-1 to TRBJ1-1. TRBV21-1 is annotated as a pseudogene. There are 15 residues in the CDR3. The CDR3 is CASSKVNFMNTEAFF. The DNA of the CDR3 is TGTGCCAGCAGCAAAGTGAACTTCATGAACACTGAAGCTTTCTTT.

This chain uses TRBV28 with TRBJ2-1, with D perhaps TRBD1 (6 bases). The V gene's germline CDR1 is MDHEN and CDR2 SYDVKM. The CDR3 sequence is 14 residues long. V was cut by 6 bases and J by 6 bases, with 15 bases left in between. CDR3 bases: TGTGCCAGCAGCCCCACAGGGTGGGGCAATGAGCAGTTCTTC. Protein sequence: CASSPTGWGNEQFF.

The chain joins TRBV5-6 to TRBJ2-7; the match to TRBD2 covers 15 bases. The CDR3 length is 16 residues. Germline V gene sequence: CDR1 SGHDT, CDR2 YYEEEE. The V gene end was trimmed by 4 bases and the J gene end by 6 bases; junction bases not matched to a gene: 8. The CDR3 DNA sequence: TGTGCCAGCAGCCCGGGGACTAGCGGGAGGCCCCCCGAGCAGTACTTC. Its translation: CASSPGTSGRPPEQYF.

This clone appeared a few times. This chain uses TRBV6-1 with TRBJ1-5, with D perhaps TRBD1 (6 bases). The germline V and J ends were trimmed by 2 bases and 7 bases, with 18 bases remaining between them. This CDR3 region has 16 residues. CDR1 is MNHNS and CDR2 is SASEGT in the germline V gene. CDR3 bases: TGTGCCAGCAGTGAAAGGTTATCAGGGGCAGGACAGCCCCAGCATTTT. It yields the protein CASSERLSGAGQPQHF.

CDR3 amino acids: CASSSNLGNTEAFF. The CDR3 nucleotides are TGTGCCAGCAGCTCCAACCTCGGGAACACTGAAGCTTTCTTT. This chain uses TRBV6-2 or TRBV6-3 with TRBJ1-1; D is unresolved. The CDR3 length is 14 residues. V dropped 6 bases and J dropped 1 base, with 12 bases sitting between them. The germline V gene has CDR1 MNHEY and CDR2 SVGEGT.